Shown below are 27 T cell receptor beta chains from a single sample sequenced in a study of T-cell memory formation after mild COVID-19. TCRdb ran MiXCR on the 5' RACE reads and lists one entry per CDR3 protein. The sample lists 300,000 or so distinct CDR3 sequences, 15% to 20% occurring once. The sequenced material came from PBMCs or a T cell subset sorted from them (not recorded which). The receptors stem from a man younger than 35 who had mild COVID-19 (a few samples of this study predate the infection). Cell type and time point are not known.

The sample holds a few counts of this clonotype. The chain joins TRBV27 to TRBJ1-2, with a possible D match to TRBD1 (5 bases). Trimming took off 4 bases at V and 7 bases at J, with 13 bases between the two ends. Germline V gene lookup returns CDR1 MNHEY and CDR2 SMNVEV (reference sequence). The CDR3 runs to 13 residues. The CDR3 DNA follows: TGTGCCAGCAGTTCTCGGGGGACCCCTGGCTACACCTTC. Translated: CASSSRGTPGYTF.

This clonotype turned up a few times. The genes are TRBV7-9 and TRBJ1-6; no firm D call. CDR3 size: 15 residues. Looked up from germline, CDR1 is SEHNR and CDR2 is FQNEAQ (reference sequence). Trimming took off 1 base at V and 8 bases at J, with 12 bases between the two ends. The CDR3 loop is CASSLVGFGDSPLHF. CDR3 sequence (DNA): TGTGCCAGCAGCTTAGTAGGATTTGGGGATTCACCCCTCCACTTT.

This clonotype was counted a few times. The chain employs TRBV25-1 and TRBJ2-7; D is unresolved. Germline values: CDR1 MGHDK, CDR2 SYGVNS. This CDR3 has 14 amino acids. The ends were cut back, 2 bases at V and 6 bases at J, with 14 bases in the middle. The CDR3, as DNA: TGTGCCAGCAGTGAACAGAAAGTTAAGGTCGAGCAGTACTTC. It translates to CASSEQKVKVEQYF.

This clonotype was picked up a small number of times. The CDR3 region is CSARVVSQTDTQYF. Written as DNA, the CDR3 is TGCAGTGCTAGAGTAGTGTCTCAAACAGATACGCAGTATTTT. The chain joins TRBV20-1 to TRBJ2-3; D is undetermined. CDR3 length: 14 residues. CDR1 and CDR2 (germline): DFQATT, SNEGSKA (reference sequence). With 1 base removed from V and 3 bases from J, the gap between germline ends came to 11 bases.

The CDR3: CASRLDGELFF. CDR3 in DNA: TGCGCCAGCAGACTTGACGGGGAGCTGTTTTTT. The V gene is TRBV5-1, the J gene TRBJ2-2; no firm D call. The CDR3 covers 11 residues. In germline, CDR1 is SGHRS, CDR2 YFSETQ. Trimming pared 5 bases from V and 7 bases from J, leaving 6 bases between.

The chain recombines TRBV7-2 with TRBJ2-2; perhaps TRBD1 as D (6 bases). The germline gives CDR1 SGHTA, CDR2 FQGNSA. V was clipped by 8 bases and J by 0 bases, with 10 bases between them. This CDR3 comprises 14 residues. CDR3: CASAGQSNTGELFF. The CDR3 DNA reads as TGTGCCAGCGCTGGACAGTCGAACACCGGGGAGCTGTTTTTT.

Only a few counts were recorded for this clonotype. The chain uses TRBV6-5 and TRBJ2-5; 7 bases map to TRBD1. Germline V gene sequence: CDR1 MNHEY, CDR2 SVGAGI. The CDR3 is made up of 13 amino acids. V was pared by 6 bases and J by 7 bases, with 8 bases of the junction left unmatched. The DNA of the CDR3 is TGTGCCAGCAGCCTAGACCCAGGGGGGACCCAGTACTTC. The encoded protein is CASSLDPGGTQYF.

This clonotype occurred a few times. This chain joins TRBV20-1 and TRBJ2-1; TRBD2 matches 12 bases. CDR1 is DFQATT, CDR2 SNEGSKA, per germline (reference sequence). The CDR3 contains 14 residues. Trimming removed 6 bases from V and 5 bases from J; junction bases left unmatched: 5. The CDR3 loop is CSATTSGGNNEQFF. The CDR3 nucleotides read TGCAGTGCAACCACTAGCGGGGGGAACAATGAGCAGTTCTTC.

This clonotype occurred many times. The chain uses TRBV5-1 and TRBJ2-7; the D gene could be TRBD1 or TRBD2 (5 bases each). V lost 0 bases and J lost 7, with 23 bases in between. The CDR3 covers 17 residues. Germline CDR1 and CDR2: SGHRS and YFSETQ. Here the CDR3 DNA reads TGCGCCAGCAGCTTGGGGCAGCTGGGGGACGTCGTTGGGGAGCAGTACGTC. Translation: CASSLGQLGDVVGEQYV.

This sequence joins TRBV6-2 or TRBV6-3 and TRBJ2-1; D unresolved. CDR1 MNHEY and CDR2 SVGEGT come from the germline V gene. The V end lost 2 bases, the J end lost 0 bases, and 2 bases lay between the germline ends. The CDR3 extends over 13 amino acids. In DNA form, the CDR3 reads TGTGCCAGCAGTTACAGCTCCTACAATGAGCAGTTCTTC. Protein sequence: CASSYSSYNEQFF.

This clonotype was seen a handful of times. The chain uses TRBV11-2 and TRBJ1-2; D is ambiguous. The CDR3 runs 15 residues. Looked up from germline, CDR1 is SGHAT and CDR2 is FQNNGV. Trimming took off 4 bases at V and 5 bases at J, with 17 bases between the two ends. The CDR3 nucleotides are TGTGCCAGCAGCTGGCGGGCGCCTGAGATTTATGGCTACACCTTC. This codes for CASSWRAPEIYGYTF.

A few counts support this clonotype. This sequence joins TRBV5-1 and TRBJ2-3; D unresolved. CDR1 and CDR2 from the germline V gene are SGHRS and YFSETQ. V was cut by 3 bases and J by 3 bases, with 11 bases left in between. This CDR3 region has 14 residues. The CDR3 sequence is CASSSWKDTDTQYF. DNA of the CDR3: TGCGCCAGCAGCTCCTGGAAGGATACAGATACGCAGTATTTT.

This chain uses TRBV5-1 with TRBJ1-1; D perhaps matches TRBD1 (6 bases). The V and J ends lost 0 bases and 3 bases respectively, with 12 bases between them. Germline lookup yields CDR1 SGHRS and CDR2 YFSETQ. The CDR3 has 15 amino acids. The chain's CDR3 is CASSLGERGHTEAFF. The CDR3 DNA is TGCGCCAGCAGCTTGGGGGAACGGGGGCACACTGAAGCTTTCTTT.

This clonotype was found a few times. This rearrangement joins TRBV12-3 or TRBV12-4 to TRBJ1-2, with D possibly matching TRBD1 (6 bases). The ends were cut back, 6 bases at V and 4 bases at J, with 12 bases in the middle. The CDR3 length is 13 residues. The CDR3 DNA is TGTGCCAGCAGCTTCGGACAGACCTATGGCTACACCTTC. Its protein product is CASSFGQTYGYTF.

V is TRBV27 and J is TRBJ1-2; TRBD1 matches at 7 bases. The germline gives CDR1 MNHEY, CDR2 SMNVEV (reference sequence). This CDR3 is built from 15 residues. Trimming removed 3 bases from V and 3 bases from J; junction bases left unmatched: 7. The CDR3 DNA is TGTGCCAGCAGTTTCAGGGGGGATCCCTACTATGGCTACACCTTC. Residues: CASSFRGDPYYGYTF.

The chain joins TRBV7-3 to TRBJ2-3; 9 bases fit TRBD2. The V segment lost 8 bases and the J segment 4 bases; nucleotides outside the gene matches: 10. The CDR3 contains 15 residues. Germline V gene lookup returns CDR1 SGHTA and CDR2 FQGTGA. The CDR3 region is CASCIGTSPSDTQYF. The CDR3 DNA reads TGTGCCAGCTGCATCGGGACTAGCCCCTCAGATACGCAGTATTTT. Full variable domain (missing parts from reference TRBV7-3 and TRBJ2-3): GAGVSQTPSNKVTEKGKYVELRCDPISGHTALYWYRQSLGQGPEFLIYFQGTGAADDSGLPNDRFFAVRPEGSVSTLKIQRTERGDSAVYLCASCIGTSPSDTQYFGPGTRLTVL.

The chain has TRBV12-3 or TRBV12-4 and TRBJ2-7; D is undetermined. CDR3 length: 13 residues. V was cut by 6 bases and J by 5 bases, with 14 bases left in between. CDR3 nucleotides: TGTGCCAGCAGCCCCCAGGTCCATGACGAGCAGTACTTC. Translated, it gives CASSPQVHDEQYF.

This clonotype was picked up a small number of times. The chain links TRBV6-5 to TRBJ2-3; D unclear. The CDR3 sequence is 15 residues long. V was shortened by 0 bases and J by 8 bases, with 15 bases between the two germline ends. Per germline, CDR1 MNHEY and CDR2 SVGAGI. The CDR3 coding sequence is TGTGCCAGCAGTTACTCGAGTCTTAGTTTGGGTACGCAGTATTTT. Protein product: CASSYSSLSLGTQYF.

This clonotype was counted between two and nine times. This CDR3 reads CASSLEGQGFTGGELFF. The CDR3 DNA reads as TGCGCCAGCAGCTTGGAGGGACAGGGATTTACGGGCGGTGAGCTGTTTTTT. This sequence joins TRBV5-1 and TRBJ2-2; 9 bases match TRBD1. The CDR3 is made up of 17 amino acids. Germline loops: CDR1 SGHRS, CDR2 YFSETQ. V lost 0 bases, J lost 11 bases, and 14 bases stayed unmatched.

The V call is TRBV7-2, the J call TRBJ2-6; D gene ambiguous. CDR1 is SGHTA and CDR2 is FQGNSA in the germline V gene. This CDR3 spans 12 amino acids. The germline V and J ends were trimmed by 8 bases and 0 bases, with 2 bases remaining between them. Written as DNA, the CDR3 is TGTGCCAGCGCCTCTGGGGCCAACGTCCTGACTTTC. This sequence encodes CASASGANVLTF.

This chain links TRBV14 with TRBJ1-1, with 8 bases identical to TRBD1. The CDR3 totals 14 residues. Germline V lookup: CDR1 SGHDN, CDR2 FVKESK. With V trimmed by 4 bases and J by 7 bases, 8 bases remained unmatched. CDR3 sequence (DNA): TGTGCCAGCAGCCGCTTAGACAGGGGAGGTGAAGCTTTCTTT. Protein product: CASSRLDRGGEAFF.

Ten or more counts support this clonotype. The CDR3 nucleotides are TGTGCCAGCAGTTTAGTCGCAGGAAGGTTAGAGACCCAGTACTTC. Protein product: CASSLVAGRLETQYF. The rearrangement uses TRBV28 and TRBJ2-5; D gene uncertain. V gave up 2 bases and J gave up 4 bases, with 14 bases separating them. Germline V lookup: CDR1 MDHEN, CDR2 SYDVKM. The CDR3 runs 15 residues.

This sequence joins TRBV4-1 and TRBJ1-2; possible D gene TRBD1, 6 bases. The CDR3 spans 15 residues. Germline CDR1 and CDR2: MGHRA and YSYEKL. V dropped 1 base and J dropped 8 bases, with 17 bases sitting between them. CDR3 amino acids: CASSQVGAAGEGYTF. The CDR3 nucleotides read TGCGCCAGCAGCCAAGTAGGGGCGGCAGGGGAAGGCTACACCTTC.

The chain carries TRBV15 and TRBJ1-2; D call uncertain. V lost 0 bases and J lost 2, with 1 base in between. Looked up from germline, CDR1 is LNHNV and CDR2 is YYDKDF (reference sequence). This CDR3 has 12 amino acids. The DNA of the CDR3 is TGTGCCACCAGCAGAGAGAACTATGGCTACACCTTC. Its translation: CATSRENYGYTF.

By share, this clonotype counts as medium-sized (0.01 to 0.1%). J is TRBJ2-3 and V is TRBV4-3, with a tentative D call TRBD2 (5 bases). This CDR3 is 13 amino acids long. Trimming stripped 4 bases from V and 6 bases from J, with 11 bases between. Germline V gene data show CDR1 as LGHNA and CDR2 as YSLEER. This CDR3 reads CASSPPRADTQYF. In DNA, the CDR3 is TGCGCCAGCAGCCCCCCGAGGGCCGATACGCAGTATTTT.

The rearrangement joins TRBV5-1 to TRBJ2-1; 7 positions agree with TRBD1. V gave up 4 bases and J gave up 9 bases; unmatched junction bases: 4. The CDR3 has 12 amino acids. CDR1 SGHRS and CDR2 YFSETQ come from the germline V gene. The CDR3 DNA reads TGCGCCAGCAGCACGACAGGGAGTGAGCAGTTCTTC. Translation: CASSTTGSEQFF.

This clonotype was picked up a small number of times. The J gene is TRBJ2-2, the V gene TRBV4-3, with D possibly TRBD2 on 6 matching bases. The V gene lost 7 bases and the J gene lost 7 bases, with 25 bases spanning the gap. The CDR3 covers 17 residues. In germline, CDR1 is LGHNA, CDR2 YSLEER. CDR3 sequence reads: CASTRHFRGPSDGELFF. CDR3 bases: TGCGCCAGCACCCGACATTTCCGGGGACCTAGCGACGGGGAGCTGTTTTTT.